The entry below describes one T cell receptor beta chain. This clonotype was found a few times. Its antigen remains undetermined. No per-base quality is available; no much larger clone lies one base away. Library generation was performed with PCR. The run used an Illumina HiSeq 2500. TCR library preparation used molecular barcoding, with unique molecular identifiers applied to normalize quantification of the TCRbeta repertoire. TCRdb applied fastp at Q25 and MiXCR to the public reads, then kept only in-frame beta chains. Each record represents a unique CDR3 protein, reported with the most common genes and DNA among its rows. The sample contains some 500,000 distinct CDR3 sequences, around 19% of them found a single time. Clones ranked in the top ten supply 3.3% of the sample. The data are from a study of T-cell reconstitution after alpha-beta-depleted transplantation in children (TCRdb year 2016). Study-wide context: T-cell immune reconstitution after TCRalphabeta/CD19-depleted allogeneic hematopoietic cell transplantation in children was quantitatively tracked in the study by means of TCR repertoire profiling.

V lost 0 bases and J lost 7 bases; the stretch between them is 7 bases long. The CDR3 numbers 13 residues from cysteine through phenylalanine. This entry keeps only the CDR3 DNA: 39 bases, framed from base 1. CDR1 SGHTA and CDR2 FQGTGA were looked up in the germline V gene. Specimen: PBMCs from the stem cell graft donor, collected from the stem cell graft. The sequence joins TRBV7-3 to TRBJ2-1; confidence is insufficient to name the D gene. This clonotype originated in a human donor who donated a stem cell graft to a child with acute lymphoblastic leukemia. The bases are TGTGCCAGCAGCTTAACGACTCTAAATGAGCAGTTCTTC. Its protein product is CASSLTTLNEQFF.